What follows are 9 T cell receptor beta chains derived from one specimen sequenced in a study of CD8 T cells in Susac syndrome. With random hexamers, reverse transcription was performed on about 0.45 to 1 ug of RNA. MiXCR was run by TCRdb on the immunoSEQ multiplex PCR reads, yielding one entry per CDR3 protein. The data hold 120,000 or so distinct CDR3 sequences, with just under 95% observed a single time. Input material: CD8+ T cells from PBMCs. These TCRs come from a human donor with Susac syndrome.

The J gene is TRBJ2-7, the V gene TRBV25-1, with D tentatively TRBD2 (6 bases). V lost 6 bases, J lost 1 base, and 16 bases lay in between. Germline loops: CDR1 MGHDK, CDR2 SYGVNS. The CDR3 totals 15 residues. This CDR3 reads CASSPNRRGSYEQYF. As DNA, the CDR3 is TGTGCCAGCAGCCCCAATCGGAGGGGATCCTACGAGCAGTACTTC.

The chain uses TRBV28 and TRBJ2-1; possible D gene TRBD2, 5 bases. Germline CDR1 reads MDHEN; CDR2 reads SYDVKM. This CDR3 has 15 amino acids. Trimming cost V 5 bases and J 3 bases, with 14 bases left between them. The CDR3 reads CASSLASTSYNEQFF. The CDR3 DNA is TGTGCCAGCAGTCTCGCTAGCACGAGCTACAATGAGCAGTTCTTC.

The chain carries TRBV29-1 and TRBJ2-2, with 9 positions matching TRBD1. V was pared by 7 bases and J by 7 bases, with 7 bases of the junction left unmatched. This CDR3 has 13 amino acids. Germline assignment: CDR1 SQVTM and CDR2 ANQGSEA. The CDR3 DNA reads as TGCAGCGCCGATGACAGGGGGGGCGGGGAGCTGTTTTTT. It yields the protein CSADDRGGGELFF.

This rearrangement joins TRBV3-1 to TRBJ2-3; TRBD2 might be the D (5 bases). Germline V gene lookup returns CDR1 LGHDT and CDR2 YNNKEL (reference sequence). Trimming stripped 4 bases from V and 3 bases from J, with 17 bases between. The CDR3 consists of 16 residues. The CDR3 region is CASSREKGSGTDTQYF. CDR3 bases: TGTGCCAGCAGCCGAGAAAAAGGGTCGGGGACAGATACGCAGTATTTT.

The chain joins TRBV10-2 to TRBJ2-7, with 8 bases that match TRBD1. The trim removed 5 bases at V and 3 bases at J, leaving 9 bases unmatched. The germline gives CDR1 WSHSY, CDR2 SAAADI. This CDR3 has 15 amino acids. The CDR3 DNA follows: TGCGCCAGCAGTAAACAGGGGGAACCTGGCTACGAGCAGTACTTC. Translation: CASSKQGEPGYEQYF.

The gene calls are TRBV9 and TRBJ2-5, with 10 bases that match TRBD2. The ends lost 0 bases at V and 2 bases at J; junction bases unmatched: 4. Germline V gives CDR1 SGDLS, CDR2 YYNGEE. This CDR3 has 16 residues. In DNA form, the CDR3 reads TGTGCCAGCAGCGTAGAACTAGCGGGGCTTCAAGAGACCCAGTACTTC. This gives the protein CASSVELAGLQETQYF.

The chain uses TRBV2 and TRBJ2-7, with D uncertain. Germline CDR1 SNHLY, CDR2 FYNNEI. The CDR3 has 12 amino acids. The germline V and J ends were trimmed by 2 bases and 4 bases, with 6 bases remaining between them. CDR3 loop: CASSELVYEQYF. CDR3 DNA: TGTGCCAGCAGTGAACTTGTGTACGAGCAGTACTTC.

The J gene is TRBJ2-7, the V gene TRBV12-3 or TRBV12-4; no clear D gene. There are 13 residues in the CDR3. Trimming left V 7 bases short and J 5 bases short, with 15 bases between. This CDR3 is CASTRYTEDEQYF. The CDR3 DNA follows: TGTGCCAGCACAAGATACACAGAAGACGAGCAGTACTTC.

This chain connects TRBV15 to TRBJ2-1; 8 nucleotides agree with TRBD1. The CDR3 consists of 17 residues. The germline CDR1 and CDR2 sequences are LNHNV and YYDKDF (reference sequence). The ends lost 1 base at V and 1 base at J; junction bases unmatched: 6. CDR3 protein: CATSRGDRGTSYNEQFF. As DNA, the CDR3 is TGTGCCACCAGCAGAGGAGACAGGGGAACGTCCTACAATGAGCAGTTCTTC. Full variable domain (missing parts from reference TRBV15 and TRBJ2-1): DAMVIQNPRYQVTQFGKPVTLSCSQTLNHNVMYWYQQKSSQAPKLLFHYYDKDFNNEADTPDNFQSRRPNTSFCFLDIRSPGLGDTAMYLCATSRGDRGTSYNEQFFGPGTRLTVL.